Shown below are 6 T cell receptor beta chains from a single sample sequenced in a study of shared clonotypes between healthy human individuals. The protocol was immunoSEQ multiplex PCR, while the TCRdb copy is restricted to in-frame clones and leaves out a portion. The data show 850,000 to 1,200,000 clones, more than 60% seen once. Sequencing was done on a sample of memory CD4+ T cells sorted from blood. Subset given: CD45RA-negative fraction. The source of these receptors is a man aged 18 to 30 in good health.

This clone was seen just once. The same CDR3 can be traced to other DNA sequences in this sample. The CDR3 DNA reads TGTGCCAGCAGCTTAGTCAGCGGGGGGTCCTACAATGAGCAGTTCTTC. As protein: CASSLVSGGSYNEQFF. The V and J genes are TRBV11-2 and TRBJ2-1; the match to TRBD2 covers 9 bases. Germline values: CDR1 SGHAT, CDR2 FQNNGV. CDR3 length equals 16 residues. V lost 1 base to trimming and J lost 1 base; unmatched junction nucleotides: 2.

V gene TRBV5-1 combines with J gene TRBJ1-4; D not resolved. Looked up from germline, CDR1 is SGHRS and CDR2 is YFSETQ. The CDR3 totals 14 residues. The V end was cut by 0 bases, the J end by 8 bases, with 11 bases between. The CDR3 sequence: CASSLDGSSEKLFF. The CDR3 nucleotides are TGCGCCAGCAGCTTGGATGGAAGTAGCGAAAAACTGTTTTTT.

The table lists this clone with a few counts. The V gene is TRBV30, the J gene TRBJ1-1, with no clear D. Looked up from germline, CDR1 is GTSNPN and CDR2 is SVGIG (reference sequence). V was trimmed by 0 bases and J by 0 bases, leaving 8 bases between them. The CDR3 sequence is 14 residues long. CDR3 region: CAWSVSRMNTEAFF. CDR3 nucleotide sequence: TGTGCCTGGAGTGTAAGCAGGATGAACACTGAAGCTTTCTTT.

This clone showed up just a few times. The chain couples TRBV5-4 to TRBJ2-5, with unresolved D. Looked up from germline, CDR1 is SGHNT and CDR2 is YYREEE (reference sequence). The CDR3 contains 12 residues. Trimming stripped 3 bases from V and 8 bases from J, with 11 bases between. This chain's CDR3 is CASSSLGSTQYF. The CDR3 region has the DNA TGTGCCAGCAGCTCCCTAGGTAGCACCCAGTACTTC.

V is TRBV5-1 and J is TRBJ2-1, with TRBD2 identical over 9 bases. V gave up 4 bases and J gave up 6 bases; unmatched junction bases: 11. CDR1 SGHRS and CDR2 YFSETQ come from the germline V gene. The CDR3 is made up of 16 amino acids. The DNA of the CDR3 is TGCGCCAGCAGCCCGCGAGCGGGAGGAGGCGGCAATGAGCAGTTCTTC. Translated: CASSPRAGGGGNEQFF.

The chain combines TRBV30 with TRBJ1-2, with 8 bases that match TRBD1. Germline CDR1 GTSNPN, CDR2 SVGIG (reference sequence). Trimming removed 3 bases from V and 8 bases from J; junction bases left unmatched: 20. This CDR3 comprises 17 residues. CDR3 loop: CAWSAGQGHTSIMGYTF. CDR3 coding DNA: TGTGCCTGGAGCGCAGGACAGGGCCACACCTCTATTATGGGCTACACCTTC.